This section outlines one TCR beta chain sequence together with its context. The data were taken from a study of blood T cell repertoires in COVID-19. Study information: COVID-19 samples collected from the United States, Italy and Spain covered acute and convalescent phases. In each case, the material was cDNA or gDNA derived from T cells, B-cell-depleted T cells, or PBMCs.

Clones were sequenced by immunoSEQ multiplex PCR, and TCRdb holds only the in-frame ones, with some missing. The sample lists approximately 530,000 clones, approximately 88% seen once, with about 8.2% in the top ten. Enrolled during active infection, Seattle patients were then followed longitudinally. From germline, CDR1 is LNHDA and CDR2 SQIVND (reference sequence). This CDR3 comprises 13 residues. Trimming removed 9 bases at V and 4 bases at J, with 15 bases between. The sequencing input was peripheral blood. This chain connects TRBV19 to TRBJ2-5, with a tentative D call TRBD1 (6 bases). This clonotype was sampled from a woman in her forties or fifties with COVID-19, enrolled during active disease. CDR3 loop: CARPPRQVETQYF. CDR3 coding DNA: TGTGCCAGACCGCCTCGACAGGTAGAGACCCAGTACTTC.